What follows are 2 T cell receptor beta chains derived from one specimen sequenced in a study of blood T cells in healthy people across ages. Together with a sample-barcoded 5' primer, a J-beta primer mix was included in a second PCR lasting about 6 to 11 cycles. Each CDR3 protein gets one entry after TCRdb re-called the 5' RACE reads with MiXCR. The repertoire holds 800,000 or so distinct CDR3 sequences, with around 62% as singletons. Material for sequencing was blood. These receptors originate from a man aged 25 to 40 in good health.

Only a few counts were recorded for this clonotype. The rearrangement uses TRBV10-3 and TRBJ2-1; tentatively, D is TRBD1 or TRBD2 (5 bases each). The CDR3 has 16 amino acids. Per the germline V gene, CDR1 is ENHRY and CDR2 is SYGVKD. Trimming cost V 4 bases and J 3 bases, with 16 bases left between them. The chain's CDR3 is CAISGGTGINYNEQFF. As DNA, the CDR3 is TGTGCCATCAGTGGTGGGACCGGAATAAACTACAATGAGCAGTTCTTC.

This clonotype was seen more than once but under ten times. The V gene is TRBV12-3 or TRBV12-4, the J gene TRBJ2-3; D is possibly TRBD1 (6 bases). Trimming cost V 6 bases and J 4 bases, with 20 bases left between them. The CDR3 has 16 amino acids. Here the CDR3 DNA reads TGTGCCAGCAGACCAGACAGGAGATATTTATCAGATACGCAGTATTTT. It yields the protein CASRPDRRYLSDTQYF.